One and the same sample provided the 21 T cell receptor beta chains below, sequenced in a study of T-cell reconstitution after alpha-beta-depleted transplantation in children. The TCRbeta library was prepared with unique molecular identifiers. TCRdb redid the calling of the PCR reads with MiXCR, one entry per CDR3 protein. The data hold approximately 34,000 distinct CDR3 sequences, with around 6% observed a single time. Study-wide points: Reportedly, alpha-beta T cells present about two months post-transplant originated from several hundred expanded clones of graft origin.

Antigens of these TCRs are unknown. The sample in question was peripheral blood, obtained 60 days after TCRalphabeta/CD19-depleted stem cell transplant. The source of these receptors is a child in the first two years of life who had a stem cell transplant for acute myeloid leukemia, so the T cells may come from the graft donor.

In this sample, this clonotype turned up many times. V is TRBV7-3 and J is TRBJ2-2; TRBD1 is a possible D gene (6 bases). The germline CDR1 and CDR2 sequences are SGHTA and FQGTGA. Trimming left V 5 bases short and J 7 bases short, with 20 bases between. The CDR3 has 16 amino acids. The CDR3 DNA sequence: TGTGCCAGCAGCCTTACCAACAGGGCATTGGGCGGGGAGCTGTTTTTT. This translates into CASSLTNRALGGELFF.

Many counts were recorded for this clonotype. V gene TRBV7-2 combines with J gene TRBJ2-4; D is unclear. Deletions cut 1 base from V and 0 bases from J, with 4 bases between. CDR1 SGHTA and CDR2 FQGNSA come from the germline V gene. The CDR3 loop spans 14 amino acids. The chain's CDR3 is CASSLDLAKNIQYF. The CDR3 DNA follows: TGTGCCAGCAGCTTAGACCTAGCCAAAAACATTCAGTACTTC.

This clonotype was recorded many times. The chain is built from TRBV15 and TRBJ2-4; a possible D gene is TRBD2 (6 bases). Trimming cost V 1 base and J 0 bases, with 13 bases left between them. The CDR3 totals 17 residues. From germline, CDR1 is LNHNV and CDR2 YYDKDF (reference sequence). The CDR3 sequence: CATSRVRRGSAKNIQYF. The CDR3 DNA reads as TGTGCCACCAGCAGAGTACGGCGGGGATCAGCCAAAAACATTCAGTACTTC.

This clonotype was detected many times. The chain employs TRBV18 and TRBJ2-7; D is possibly TRBD2 (5 bases). The germline CDR1 and CDR2 sequences are KGHSH and LQKENI. The CDR3 runs 17 residues. The germline V and J ends were trimmed by 2 bases and 3 bases, with 20 bases remaining between them. The CDR3 region has the DNA TGTGCCAGCTCACCAAAGTTGACGGGATCCCTTCTCTACGAGCAGTACTTC. Protein product: CASSPKLTGSLLYEQYF.

This clonotype was seen at least ten times. The chain's CDR3 is CASSLMGPRTDTQYF. The CDR3, as DNA: TGTGCCAGCAGTTTAATGGGGCCACGCACAGATACGCAGTATTTT. This chain joins TRBV28 and TRBJ2-3; a weak D match, TRBD1 (5 bases). The CDR3 extends over 15 amino acids. CDR1 MDHEN and CDR2 SYDVKM come from the germline V gene. V shed 2 bases and J shed 1 base, with 10 bases lying between them. Drawing the rest from reference TRBV28 and TRBJ2-3, the complete variable domain is DVKVTQSSRYLVKRTGEKVFLECVQDMDHENMFWYRQDPGLGLRLIYFSYDVKMKEKGDIPEGYSVSREKKERFSLILESASTNQTSMYLCASSLMGPRTDTQYFGPGTRLTVL.

This clonotype was seen ten or more times. This chain connects TRBV2 to TRBJ1-5; 9 bases are a match to TRBD1. The CDR3 runs 16 residues. CDR1 SNHLY and CDR2 FYNNEI come from the germline V gene. Trimming cost V 1 base and J 3 bases; bases outside gene matches: 4. The CDR3 nucleotides read TGTGCCAGCAGTGAAGAGGGACAGGGTCTCAATCAGCCCCAGCATTTT. Translation gives CASSEEGQGLNQPQHF. The variable domain in full, with the rest retrieved from reference TRBV2 and TRBJ1-5, is EPEVTQTPSHQVTQMGQEVILRCVPISNHLYFYWYRQILGQKVEFLVSFYNNEISEKSEIFDDQFSVERPDGSNFTLKIRSTKLEDSAMYFCASSEEGQGLNQPQHFGDGTRLSIL.

This clonotype was picked up many times. The CDR3 sequence: CATSRDRRDEQFF. The CDR3 coding sequence is TGTGCCACCAGCAGAGATCGACGGGATGAGCAGTTCTTC. This chain joins TRBV15 and TRBJ2-1; D is uncertain. CDR3 size: 13 residues. The V end lost 0 bases, the J end lost 8 bases, and 8 bases lay between the germline ends. Germline-derived CDR1 and CDR2 are LNHNV and YYDKDF (reference sequence).

This clonotype was counted at least ten times. The chain carries TRBV4-3 and TRBJ2-3, with TRBD1 matching over 7 bases. The V and J ends lost 5 bases and 6 bases, in that order; junction bases with no gene match: 5. CDR1 is LGHNA, CDR2 YSLEER, per germline. The CDR3 has 13 residues. This CDR3 is CASSERGPDTQYF. CDR3 nucleotides: TGCGCCAGCAGCGAGAGGGGGCCGGATACGCAGTATTTT.

The sample holds many counts of this clonotype. The chain is built from TRBV11-1 and TRBJ2-7, with 9 nucleotides matching TRBD1. Germline V lookup: CDR1 SGHAT, CDR2 FQDESV (reference sequence). With V trimmed by 3 bases and J by 3 bases, 3 bases remained unmatched. The CDR3 is 14 amino acids. The CDR3 loop is CASSLGTGRYEQYF. CDR3 DNA: TGTGCCAGCAGCTTGGGGACAGGGCGCTACGAGCAGTACTTC.

This clonotype was recorded at least ten times. The rearrangement links TRBV20-1 to TRBJ1-1; TRBD1 is a possible D gene (5 bases). Trimming stripped 0 bases from V and 11 bases from J, with 25 bases between. Germline lookup yields CDR1 DFQATT and CDR2 SNEGSKA (reference sequence). This CDR3 region has 16 residues. The CDR3 nucleotides are TGCAGTGCTAGAGATCTCTGGGGGGGGTCGCCATTATGGGCTTTCTTT. Translation gives CSARDLWGGSPLWAFF.

This clonotype was picked up many times. The chain recombines TRBV7-2 with TRBJ1-1; possibly TRBD1 for D (6 bases). This CDR3 is 14 amino acids long. The V gene lost 2 bases and the J gene lost 4 bases, with 11 bases spanning the gap. Germline V gene data show CDR1 as SGHTA and CDR2 as FQGNSA. CDR3 sequence: CASSLKPRGTEAFF. CDR3 coding DNA: TGTGCCAGCAGCTTAAAGCCCAGGGGCACTGAAGCTTTCTTT.

In this sample, this clonotype turned up many times. The chain employs TRBV6-2 or TRBV6-3 and TRBJ2-1; TRBD2 might be the D (6 bases). CDR1 is MNHEY and CDR2 is SVGEGT in the germline V gene. There are 14 residues in the CDR3. V dropped 5 bases and J dropped 10 bases, with 18 bases sitting between them. The CDR3 reads CASSLGTVIQEQFF. The CDR3 bases are TGTGCCAGCAGTCTCGGGACTGTGATACAGGAGCAGTTCTTC.

This clonotype came up many times. The genes are TRBV28 and TRBJ2-7; D is possibly TRBD2 (5 bases). Trimming removed 5 bases from V and 4 bases from J, with 18 bases in between. CDR3 length: 15 residues. Germline V gene lookup returns CDR1 MDHEN and CDR2 SYDVKM. In nucleotides, the CDR3 is TGTGCCAGCAGTGCTATCGGACTCTTCGGGTACGAGCAGTACTTC. Translated, it gives CASSAIGLFGYEQYF.

This clonotype was seen ten or more times. The chain uses TRBV5-6 and TRBJ2-5; tentative D call: TRBD1 (6 bases). This CDR3 contains 16 residues. Per germline, CDR1 SGHDT and CDR2 YYEEEE. V lost 3 bases and J 4 bases, leaving 19 bases between the germline ends. CDR3 sequence (DNA): TGTGCCAGCAGCTCAGCCACGGACAGCGGAGGAGAGACCCAGTACTTC. It is translated as CASSSATDSGGETQYF.

This clonotype has ten or more counts. The V and J genes are TRBV28 and TRBJ2-7; 9 positions agree with TRBD2. V was pared by 8 bases and J by 4 bases, with 9 bases of the junction left unmatched. Looked up from germline, CDR1 is MDHEN and CDR2 is SYDVKM. This CDR3 spans 14 amino acids. CDR3 loop: CASDKAGGLYEQYF. The CDR3 region has the DNA TGTGCCAGCGACAAGGCGGGAGGGCTTTACGAGCAGTACTTC.

This clonotype was counted at least ten times. The chain has TRBV27 and TRBJ2-6, with D perhaps matching TRBD2 (5 bases). Trimming took 5 bases from V and 0 from J, leaving 14 bases between them. The CDR3 length is 17 residues. The germline V gene has CDR1 MNHEY and CDR2 SMNVEV (reference sequence). CDR3 nucleotides: TGTGCCAGCAGTCATTCTTGGGGAGACTCTGGGGCCAACGTCCTGACTTTC. This translates into CASSHSWGDSGANVLTF.

In its sample, this clonotype was seen many times. This rearrangement joins TRBV11-3 to TRBJ1-1; unclear D gene. There are 15 residues in the CDR3. Between the trimmed V and J ends, which lost 5 bases and 1 base, there was a span of 14 bases. Germline assignment: CDR1 SGHNT and CDR2 YENEEA. The CDR3 DNA sequence: TGTGCCAGCAGCGAAGGACGGGGAGCGAACACTGAAGCTTTCTTT. This sequence encodes CASSEGRGANTEAFF.

This clonotype was counted at least ten times. This chain uses TRBV6-5 with TRBJ1-6, with 7 nucleotides matching TRBD1. J gave up 6 bases and V 4 bases, and 3 bases lay outside the gene matches. The CDR3 runs to 14 residues. Germline CDR1 and CDR2: MNHEY and SVGAGI. The CDR3 coding sequence is TGTGCCAGCAGTTCCACAGGGGTTAATTCACCCCTCCACTTT. Its protein product is CASSSTGVNSPLHF.

This clonotype has a count of ten or more. The CDR3 nucleotides are TGCAGTGCTAGGCGTACTAACTATGGCTACACCTTC. Protein product: CSARRTNYGYTF. V usage is TRBV20-1 and J usage is TRBJ1-2; no firm D call. Germline V gene lookup returns CDR1 DFQATT and CDR2 SNEGSKA (reference sequence). The CDR3 is 12 residues long. V shed 3 bases and J shed 0 bases, with 5 bases lying between them.

This clonotype was detected a few times. The chain carries TRBV11-2 and TRBJ2-5; 7 bases align to TRBD2. There are 15 residues in the CDR3. Germline values: CDR1 SGHAT, CDR2 FQNNGV. Germline trimming cut 7 bases from V and 3 bases from J; bases unmatched to any gene: 11. CDR3 sequence (DNA): TGTGCCAGCACCCCGAGGGGAGGGTGGGAAGAGACCCAGTACTTC. Its translation is CASTPRGGWEETQYF.

In its sample, this clonotype is medium-sized. The rearrangement links TRBV9 to TRBJ2-3, with D perhaps TRBD2 (5 bases). This CDR3 is 15 amino acids long. V gave up 5 bases and J gave up 2 bases, with 15 bases separating them. Germline CDR1 is SGDLS and CDR2 is YYNGEE. The CDR3 DNA reads TGTGCCAGCAGTGCCTTAAAGCGGCTCACAGATACGCAGTATTTT. It encodes CASSALKRLTDTQYF.